Shown below are 22 T cell receptor beta chains from a single sample sequenced in a study of cytomegalovirus exposure and HLA in healthy donors. Vbeta (60) and Jbeta (13) primers were used in the PCR. Sequenced by immunoSEQ multiplex PCR; TCRdb stores in-frame clones only, minus some. The sample includes tens of thousands of clones, approximately 80% seen only once; the top ten take around 6.3%. The sample was PBMCs. The receptors were gathered from a human donor in good health.

CDR3 sequence reads: CASSISRGSGYTF. DNA for the CDR3: TGTGCCAGCAGTATCTCCCGGGGGTCTGGCTACACCTTC. The chain uses TRBV6-5 and TRBJ1-2; D might be TRBD1 (5 bases). CDR3 length: 13 residues. V was clipped by 5 bases and J by 7 bases, with 14 bases between them. Germline-derived CDR1 and CDR2 are MNHEY and SVGAGI.

This rearrangement joins TRBV15 to TRBJ1-6; TRBD1 aligns across 7 bases. Germline V gene sequence: CDR1 LNHNV, CDR2 YYDKDF (reference sequence). J gave up 12 bases and V 5 bases, and 16 bases lay outside the gene matches. This CDR3 is built from 16 residues. CDR3 in DNA: TGTGCCACCAGCGGGAAGAACAAGGACAGGAGTGGACCCCTCCACTTT. Its protein product is CATSGKNKDRSGPLHF.

This rearrangement joins TRBV27 to TRBJ1-1; possible D gene TRBD1, 6 bases. The CDR3 has 14 amino acids. Trimming removed 3 bases from V and 1 base from J, with 9 bases in between. The germline CDR1 and CDR2 sequences are MNHEY and SMNVEV (reference sequence). CDR3 in amino acids: CASSFGRGNTEAFF. As DNA, the CDR3 is TGTGCCAGCAGTTTCGGCAGGGGGAACACTGAAGCTTTCTTT.

The V call is TRBV23-1, the J call TRBJ1-6; TRBD1 matches 10 bases. TRBV23-1 is an ORF, and what it does is uncertain. This CDR3 comprises 17 residues. Trimming removed 4 bases from V and 3 bases from J; junction bases left unmatched: 6. CDR3 sequence reads: CASSPWTGGYYNSPLHF. The CDR3 DNA is TGCGCCAGCAGTCCCTGGACAGGGGGATACTATAATTCACCCCTCCACTTT.

For the CDR3, the DNA is TGTGCCAGCAGCCCGGACAGCCAAGAGACCCAGTACTTC. As protein: CASSPDSQETQYF. This chain connects TRBV11-1 to TRBJ2-5; TRBD1 might be the D (6 bases). The V gene's germline CDR1 is SGHAT and CDR2 FQDESV (reference sequence). Trimming took off 5 bases at V and 1 base at J, with 8 bases between the two ends. The CDR3 runs 13 residues.

The chain is built from TRBV5-4 and TRBJ2-2, with 8 positions matching TRBD2. The germline gives CDR1 SGHNT, CDR2 YYREEE (reference sequence). Trimming removed 4 bases from V and 2 bases from J; junction bases left unmatched: 13. CDR3 length equals 18 residues. The CDR3 coding sequence is TGTGCCAGCAGCCCCGGGGGAGCGGGAGTCCCTAACACCGGGGAGCTGTTTTTT. This encodes CASSPGGAGVPNTGELFF.

The rearrangement uses TRBV5-1 and TRBJ1-5; D may be TRBD1 (6 bases). CDR3 size: 16 residues. Trimming shortened V by 4 bases and J by 2 bases, and 16 bases separated the two germline ends. In germline, CDR1 is SGHRS, CDR2 YFSETQ. The CDR3 sequence: CASSPGRQDRNQPQHF. Written as DNA, the CDR3 is TGCGCCAGCAGCCCTGGACGACAGGACCGCAATCAGCCCCAGCATTTT.

The chain has TRBV19 and TRBJ2-7; D perhaps matches TRBD2 (6 bases). Germline V gene sequence: CDR1 LNHDA, CDR2 SQIVND (reference sequence). The length of the CDR3 is 13 residues. V dropped 8 bases and J dropped 3 bases, with 14 bases sitting between them. CDR3 bases: TGTGCCAGTGGAGGCGGGGCAAGCTACGAGCAGTACTTC. Protein sequence: CASGGGASYEQYF. The full variable domain, with the rest looked up from reference TRBV19 and TRBJ2-7, is DGGITQSPKYLFRKEGQNVTLSCEQNLNHDAMYWYRQDPGQGLRLIYYSQIVNDFQKGDIAEGYSVSREKKESFPLTVTSAQKNPTAFYLCASGGGASYEQYFGPGTRLTVT.

The chain has TRBV14 and TRBJ1-3; 9 bases match TRBD1. The CDR3 covers 13 residues. Germline V lookup: CDR1 SGHDN, CDR2 FVKESK. After removal of 5 bases from V and 4 bases from J, the junction contained 0 bases not matched to a gene. CDR3 DNA: TGTGCCAGCAGCGGGACAGGGGGAAACACCATATATTTT. This codes for CASSGTGGNTIYF.

On this clone: The junction and the germline gene differ at one end; a read error may be behind it. The CDR3 DNA is TGTTCCAGCAGCTCCTTTTCCGGGACAGGCGCCTATGGCTACACCTTC. As protein: CSSSSFSGTGAYGYTF. The chain is built from TRBV7-9 and TRBJ1-2, with 8 nucleotides matching TRBD1. This CDR3 contains 16 residues. In germline, CDR1 is SEHNR, CDR2 FQNEAQ (reference sequence).

The chain is built from TRBV7-8 and TRBJ1-2, with a tentative D call TRBD1 (6 bases). This CDR3 has 14 amino acids. Germline V gene data show CDR1 as SGHVS and CDR2 as FQNEAQ. The V end lost 5 bases, the J end lost 4 bases, and 14 bases lay between the germline ends. The CDR3 protein is CASSPRTESYGYTF. CDR3 DNA: TGTGCCAGCAGCCCAAGGACAGAGAGCTATGGCTACACCTTC.

CDR3 sequence reads: CASSPTGLLAGSGNTIYF. CDR3 bases: TGTGCCAGCAGCCCTACGGGACTTTTGGCCGGCTCTGGAAACACCATATATTTT. V and J are TRBV7-9 and TRBJ1-3; weak D call: TRBD1 (5 bases). The CDR3 runs 18 residues. Between the trimmed V and J ends, which lost 5 bases and 0 bases, there was a span of 20 bases. CDR1 and CDR2 (germline): SEHNR, FQNEAQ (reference sequence).

The gene calls are TRBV7-2 and TRBJ1-5, with D uncertain. The V and J ends lost 1 base and 4 bases respectively, with 14 bases between them. Germline V CDR1 and CDR2: SGHTA, FQGNSA. The CDR3 is 16 amino acids. The CDR3 sequence is CASSLGFHRPNQPQHF. CDR3 in DNA: TGTGCCAGCAGCTTAGGATTTCACAGACCAAATCAGCCCCAGCATTTT.

V gene TRBV9 combines with J gene TRBJ2-2; TRBD2 matches at 7 bases. V dropped 7 bases and J dropped 6; count of bases not matched to a gene: 6. The CDR3 is 13 residues long. Per the germline V gene, CDR1 is SGDLS and CDR2 is YYNGEE. As DNA, the CDR3 is TGTGCCAGCGCGGGGGAAACGCCCGGGGAGCTGTTTTTT. Its protein is CASAGETPGELFF.

The chain has TRBV19 and TRBJ1-1; D not resolved. The V gene lost 1 base and the J gene lost 1 base, with 7 bases spanning the gap. The CDR3 sequence is 14 residues long. Germline CDR1 is LNHDA and CDR2 is SQIVND (reference sequence). The CDR3 DNA sequence: TGTGCCAGTAGTATAGTCCAGCGGAACACTGAAGCTTTCTTT. Translated: CASSIVQRNTEAFF.

The chain recombines TRBV14 with TRBJ2-1, with TRBD2 matching over 11 bases. The CDR3 is 17 amino acids. The germline V gene encodes CDR1 SGHDN and CDR2 FVKESK. V trimming: 2 bases; J trimming: 10 bases; junction bases outside the gene matches: 13. The CDR3 nucleotides are TGTGCCAGCAGCCAATCCACTCCGGGACTAGCGGAACCAGAGCAGTTCTTC. This gives the protein CASSQSTPGLAEPEQFF.

The chain recombines TRBV7-2 with TRBJ1-3; 8 bases match TRBD1. There are 14 residues in the CDR3. From germline, CDR1 is SGHTA and CDR2 FQGNSA. J lost 8 bases, V lost 4 bases, and 7 bases had no gene match. This CDR3 reads CASSSGGQGYTIYF. CDR3 DNA: TGTGCCAGCAGCTCCGGCGGACAGGGATACACCATATATTTT.

The rearrangement uses TRBV7-6 and TRBJ1-6; 9 bases are shared with TRBD1. The trim removed 4 bases at V and 7 bases at J, leaving 5 bases unmatched. This CDR3 is built from 15 residues. Germline CDR1 SGHVS, CDR2 FNYEAQ. CDR3 nucleotide sequence: TGTGCCAGCAGCTCTTTTACAGGGGGCAATTCACCCCTCCACTTT. The encoded protein is CASSSFTGGNSPLHF.

The chain employs TRBV27 and TRBJ2-3; D not resolved. The germline V and J ends were trimmed by 6 bases and 0 bases, with 13 bases remaining between them. Germline V gives CDR1 MNHEY, CDR2 SMNVEV (reference sequence). The CDR3 length is 15 residues. Written as DNA, the CDR3 is TGTGCCAGCAGCCGGGTAGTCGGGAGCACAGATACGCAGTATTTT. It encodes CASSRVVGSTDTQYF.

This chain joins TRBV19 and TRBJ1-1; the match to TRBD1 covers 8 bases. The length of the CDR3 is 16 residues. Germline CDR1 is LNHDA and CDR2 is SQIVND (reference sequence). Trimming at V came to 3 bases and at J to 5 bases, leaving 11 bases not matched to a gene. The CDR3 loop reads CASSILDRGGSTEAFF. CDR3 DNA: TGTGCCAGTAGTATCCTTGACAGGGGCGGGTCGACTGAAGCTTTCTTT.

In regard to this clone: At one of its ends the junction is not consistent with the germline gene, which may arise from a read error. The chain joins TRBV5-4 to TRBJ1-2; maybe TRBD1 (6 bases). Germline-derived CDR1 and CDR2 are SGHNT and YYREEE (reference sequence). The CDR3 is made up of 15 amino acids. The CDR3 loop reads CASRTGQLTNYGYPF. The CDR3 DNA is TGTGCCAGCAGAACCGGACAGCTTACTAACTATGGCTACCCCTTC.

This clone came up once. Here the CDR3 reads CASRTGAYEQYF. Here the CDR3 DNA reads TGTGCCAGCAGGACAGGGGCCTACGAGCAGTACTTC. V gene TRBV28 combines with J gene TRBJ2-7; TRBD1 aligns across 8 bases. V shed 6 bases, J shed 2 bases, and the junction held 0 bases outside the gene matches. The CDR3 runs to 12 residues. Per germline, CDR1 MDHEN and CDR2 SYDVKM.